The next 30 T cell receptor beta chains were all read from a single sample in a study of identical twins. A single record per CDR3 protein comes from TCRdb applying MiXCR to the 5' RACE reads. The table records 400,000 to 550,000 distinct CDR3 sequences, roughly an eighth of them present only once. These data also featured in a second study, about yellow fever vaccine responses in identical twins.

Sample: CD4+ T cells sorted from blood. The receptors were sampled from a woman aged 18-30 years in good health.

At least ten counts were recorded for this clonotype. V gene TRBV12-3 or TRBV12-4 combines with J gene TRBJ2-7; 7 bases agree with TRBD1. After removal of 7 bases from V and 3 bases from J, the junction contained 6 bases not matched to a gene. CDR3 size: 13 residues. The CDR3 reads CASIPRGSYEQYF. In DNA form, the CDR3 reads TGTGCCAGCATCCCCAGGGGGAGCTACGAGCAGTACTTC.

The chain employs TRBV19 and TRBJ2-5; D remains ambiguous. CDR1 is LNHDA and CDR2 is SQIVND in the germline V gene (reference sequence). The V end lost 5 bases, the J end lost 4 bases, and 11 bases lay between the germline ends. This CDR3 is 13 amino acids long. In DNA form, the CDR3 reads TGTGCCAGTAGTTCCCGAGCAGCAGAGACCCAGTACTTC. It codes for CASSSRAAETQYF. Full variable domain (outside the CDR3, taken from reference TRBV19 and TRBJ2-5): DGGITQSPKYLFRKEGQNVTLSCEQNLNHDAMYWYRQDPGQGLRLIYYSQIVNDFQKGDIAEGYSVSREKKESFPLTVTSAQKNPTAFYLCASSSRAAETQYFGPGTRLLVL.

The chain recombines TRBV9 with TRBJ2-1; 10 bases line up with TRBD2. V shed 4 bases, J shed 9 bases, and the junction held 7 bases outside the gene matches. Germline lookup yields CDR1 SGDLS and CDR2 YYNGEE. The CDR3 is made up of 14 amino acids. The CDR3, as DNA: TGTGCCAGCAGCCCCCCCGGACTAGCGGTTGAGCAGTTCTTC. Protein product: CASSPPGLAVEQFF. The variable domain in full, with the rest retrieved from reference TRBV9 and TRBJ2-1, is DSGVTQTPKHLITATGQRVTLRCSPRSGDLSVYWYQQSLDQGLQFLIQYYNGEERAKGNILERFSAQQFPDLHSELNLSSLELGDSALYFCASSPPGLAVEQFFGPGTRLTVL.

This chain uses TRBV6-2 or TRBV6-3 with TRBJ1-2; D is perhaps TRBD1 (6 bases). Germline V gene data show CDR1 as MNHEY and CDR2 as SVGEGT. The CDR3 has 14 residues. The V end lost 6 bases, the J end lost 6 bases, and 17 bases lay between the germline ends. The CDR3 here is CASRTTGYLNGYTF. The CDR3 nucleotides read TGTGCCAGCAGGACAACAGGGTACCTAAATGGCTACACCTTC.

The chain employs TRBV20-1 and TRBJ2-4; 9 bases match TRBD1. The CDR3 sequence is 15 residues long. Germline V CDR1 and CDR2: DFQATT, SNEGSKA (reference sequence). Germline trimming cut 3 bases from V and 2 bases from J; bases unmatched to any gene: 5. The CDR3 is CSASDRGRTKNIQYF. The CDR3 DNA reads TGCAGTGCTAGTGACAGGGGGAGGACCAAAAACATTCAGTACTTC.

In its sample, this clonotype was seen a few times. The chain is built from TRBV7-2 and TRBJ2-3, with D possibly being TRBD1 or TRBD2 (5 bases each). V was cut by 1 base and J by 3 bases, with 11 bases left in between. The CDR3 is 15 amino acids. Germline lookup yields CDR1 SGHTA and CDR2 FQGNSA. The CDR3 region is CASSLEGRITDTQYF. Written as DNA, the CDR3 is TGTGCCAGCAGCTTAGAGGGACGGATAACAGATACGCAGTATTTT. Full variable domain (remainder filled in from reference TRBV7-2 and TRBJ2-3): GAGVSQSPSNKVTEKGKDVELRCDPISGHTALYWYRQSLGQGLEFLIYFQGNSAPDKSGLPSDRFSAERTGGSVSTLTIQRTQQEDSAVYLCASSLEGRITDTQYFGPGTRLTVL.

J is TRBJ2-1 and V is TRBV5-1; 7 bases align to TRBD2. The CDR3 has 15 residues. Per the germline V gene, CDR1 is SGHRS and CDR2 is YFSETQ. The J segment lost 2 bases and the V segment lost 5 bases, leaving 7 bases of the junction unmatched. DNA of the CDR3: TGCGCCAGCAGACGGGCGGGGGAGGCCTACAATGAGCAGTTCTTC. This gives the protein CASRRAGEAYNEQFF.

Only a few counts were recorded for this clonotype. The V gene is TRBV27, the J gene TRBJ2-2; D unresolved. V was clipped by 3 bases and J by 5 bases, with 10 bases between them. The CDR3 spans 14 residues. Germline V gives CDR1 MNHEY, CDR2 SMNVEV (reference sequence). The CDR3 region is CASSFSTLTGELFF. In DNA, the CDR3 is TGTGCCAGCAGTTTCAGCACGTTAACCGGGGAGCTGTTTTTT.

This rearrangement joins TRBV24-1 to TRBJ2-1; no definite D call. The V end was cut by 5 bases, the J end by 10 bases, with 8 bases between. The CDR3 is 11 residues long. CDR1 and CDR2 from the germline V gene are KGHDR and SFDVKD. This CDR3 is CATSVGREQFF. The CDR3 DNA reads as TGTGCCACCAGTGTTGGCAGAGAGCAGTTCTTC.

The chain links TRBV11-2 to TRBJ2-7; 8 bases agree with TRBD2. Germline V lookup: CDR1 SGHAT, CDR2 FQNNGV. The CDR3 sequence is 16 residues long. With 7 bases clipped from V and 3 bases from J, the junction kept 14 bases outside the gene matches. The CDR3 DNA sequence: TGTGCCAGCAACCCAGTTGCGGGGGGTAGGGTCTACGAGCAGTACTTC. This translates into CASNPVAGGRVYEQYF.

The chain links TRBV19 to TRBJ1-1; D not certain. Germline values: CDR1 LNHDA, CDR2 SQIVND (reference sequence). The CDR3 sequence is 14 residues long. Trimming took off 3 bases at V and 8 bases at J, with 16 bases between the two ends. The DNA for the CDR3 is TGTGCCAGTAGTATTTCCCGCGACAACCTAGAAGCTTTCTTT. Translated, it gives CASSISRDNLEAFF. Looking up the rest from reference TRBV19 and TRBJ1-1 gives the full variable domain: DGGITQSPKYLFRKEGQNVTLSCEQNLNHDAMYWYRQDPGQGLRLIYYSQIVNDFQKGDIAEGYSVSREKKESFPLTVTSAQKNPTAFYLCASSISRDNLEAFFGQGTRLTVV.

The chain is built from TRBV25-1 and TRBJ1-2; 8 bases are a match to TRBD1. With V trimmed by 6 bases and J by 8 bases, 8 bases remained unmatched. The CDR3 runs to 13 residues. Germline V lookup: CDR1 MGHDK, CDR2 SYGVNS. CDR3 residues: CASSVAAGGGYTF. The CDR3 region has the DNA TGTGCCAGCAGCGTTGCTGCAGGGGGCGGCTACACCTTC.

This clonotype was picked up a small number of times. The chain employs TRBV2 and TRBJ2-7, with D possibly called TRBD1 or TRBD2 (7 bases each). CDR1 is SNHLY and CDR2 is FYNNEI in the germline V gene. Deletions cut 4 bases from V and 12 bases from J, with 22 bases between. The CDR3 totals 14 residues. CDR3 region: CASSVRELKKGAYF. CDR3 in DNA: TGTGCCAGCAGTGTGCGGGAGCTGAAAAAGGGGGCGTACTTC.

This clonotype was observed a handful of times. The CDR3 reads CASSVDLFDRGGGYTF. CDR3 sequence (DNA): TGTGCCAGCAGCGTAGATTTATTTGACAGGGGGGGCGGCTACACCTTC. The chain links TRBV9 to TRBJ1-2; 9 bases agree with TRBD1. V lost 0 bases, J lost 8 bases, and 11 bases stayed unmatched. The germline CDR1 and CDR2 sequences are SGDLS and YYNGEE. CDR3 size: 16 residues.

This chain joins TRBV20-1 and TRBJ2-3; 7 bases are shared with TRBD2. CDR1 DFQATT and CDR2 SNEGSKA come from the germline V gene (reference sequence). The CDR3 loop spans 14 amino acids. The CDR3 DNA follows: TGCTGCTGGGCCCCAGCGGGATTGACAGATACGCAGTATTTT. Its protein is CCWAPAGLTDTQYF.

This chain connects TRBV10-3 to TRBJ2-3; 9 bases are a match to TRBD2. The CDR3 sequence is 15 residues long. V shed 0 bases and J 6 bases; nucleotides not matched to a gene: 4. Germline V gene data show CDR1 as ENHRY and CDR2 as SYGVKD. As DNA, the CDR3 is TGTGCCATCAGTGAGTCAGGCGGGGGGGCCGATACGCAGTATTTT. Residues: CAISESGGGADTQYF.

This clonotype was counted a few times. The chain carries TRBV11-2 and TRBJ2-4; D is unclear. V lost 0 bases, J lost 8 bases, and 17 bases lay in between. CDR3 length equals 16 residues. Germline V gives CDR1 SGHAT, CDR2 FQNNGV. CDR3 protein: CASSLEFSRLLDIQYF. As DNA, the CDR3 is TGTGCCAGCAGCTTAGAGTTCTCCCGCCTATTGGACATTCAGTACTTC.

The CDR3, as DNA: TGTGCCAGCAGCGCGGACCCGGTGGGCGCGGTCAATGAGCAGTTCTTC. Translation gives CASSADPVGAVNEQFF. The V and J genes are TRBV9 and TRBJ2-1; D is undetermined. V was shortened by 3 bases and J by 6 bases, with 19 bases between the two germline ends. Looked up from germline, CDR1 is SGDLS and CDR2 is YYNGEE. This CDR3 region has 16 residues.

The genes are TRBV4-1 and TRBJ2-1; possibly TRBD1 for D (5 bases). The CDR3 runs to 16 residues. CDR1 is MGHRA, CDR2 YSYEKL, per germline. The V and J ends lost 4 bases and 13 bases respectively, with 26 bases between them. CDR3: CASSPPPGATLYAQFF. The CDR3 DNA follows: TGCGCCAGCAGCCCACCCCCTGGGGCCACCTTATACGCACAGTTCTTC.

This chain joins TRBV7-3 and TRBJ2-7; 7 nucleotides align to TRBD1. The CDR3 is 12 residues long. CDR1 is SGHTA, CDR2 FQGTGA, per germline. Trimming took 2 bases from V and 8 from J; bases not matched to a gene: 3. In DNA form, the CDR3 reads TGTGCCAGCAGCTTATCACAGGGGAAGCAGTACTTC. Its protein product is CASSLSQGKQYF.

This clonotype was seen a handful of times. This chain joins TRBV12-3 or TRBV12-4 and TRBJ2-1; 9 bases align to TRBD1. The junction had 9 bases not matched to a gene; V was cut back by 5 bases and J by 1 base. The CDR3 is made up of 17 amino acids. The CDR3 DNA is TGTGCCAGCAGTCCCCACACGACAGGGGGGTCCTACAATGAGCAGTTCTTC. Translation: CASSPHTTGGSYNEQFF.

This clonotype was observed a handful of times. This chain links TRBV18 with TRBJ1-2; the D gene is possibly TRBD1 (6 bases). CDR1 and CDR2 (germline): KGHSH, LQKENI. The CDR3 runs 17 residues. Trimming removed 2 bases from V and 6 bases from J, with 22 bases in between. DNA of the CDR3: TGTGCCAGCTCACCATCCACCTTCGGCGAGGGGGTAAATGGCTACACCTTC. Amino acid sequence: CASSPSTFGEGVNGYTF.

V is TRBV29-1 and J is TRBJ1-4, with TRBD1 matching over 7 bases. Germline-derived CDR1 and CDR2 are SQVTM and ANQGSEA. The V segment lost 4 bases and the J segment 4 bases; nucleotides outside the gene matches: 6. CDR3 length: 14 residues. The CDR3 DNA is TGCAGCGTTGGGAGGCAGGGGGGTAATGAAAAACTGTTTTTT. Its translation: CSVGRQGGNEKLFF.

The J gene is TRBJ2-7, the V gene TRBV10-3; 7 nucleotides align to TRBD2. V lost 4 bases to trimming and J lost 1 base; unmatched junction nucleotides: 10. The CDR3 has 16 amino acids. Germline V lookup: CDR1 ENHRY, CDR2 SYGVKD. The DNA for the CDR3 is TGTGCCATCAGTGGCCGGGAGGTCCCAAAGTCCTACGAGCAGTACTTC. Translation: CAISGREVPKSYEQYF.

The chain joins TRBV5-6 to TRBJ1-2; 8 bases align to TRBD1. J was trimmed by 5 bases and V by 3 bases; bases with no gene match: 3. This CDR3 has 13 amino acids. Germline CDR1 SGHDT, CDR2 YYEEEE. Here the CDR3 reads CASSWTGMYGYTF. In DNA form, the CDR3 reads TGTGCCAGCAGCTGGACAGGGATGTATGGCTACACCTTC.

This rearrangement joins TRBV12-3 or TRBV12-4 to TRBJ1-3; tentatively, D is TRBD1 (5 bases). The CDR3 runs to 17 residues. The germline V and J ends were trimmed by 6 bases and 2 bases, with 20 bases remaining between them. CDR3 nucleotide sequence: TGTGCCAGCAGCCCCCCAGGAGCAGGGTCGGCTGGAAACACCATATATTTT. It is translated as CASSPPGAGSAGNTIYF.

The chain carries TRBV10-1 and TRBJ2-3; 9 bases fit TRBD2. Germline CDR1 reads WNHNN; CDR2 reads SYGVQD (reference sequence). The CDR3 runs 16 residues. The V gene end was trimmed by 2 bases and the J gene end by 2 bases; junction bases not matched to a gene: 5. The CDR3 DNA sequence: TGCGCCAGCAGTGAGCTCCTAGCGGGGACCACAGATACGCAGTATTTT. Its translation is CASSELLAGTTDTQYF.

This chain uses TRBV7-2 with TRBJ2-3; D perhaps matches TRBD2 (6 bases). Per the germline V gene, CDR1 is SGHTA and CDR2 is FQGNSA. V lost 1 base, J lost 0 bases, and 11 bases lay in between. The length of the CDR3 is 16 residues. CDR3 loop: CASSLGGTYSTDTQYF. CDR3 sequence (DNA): TGTGCCAGCAGCTTAGGCGGGACTTATAGCACAGATACGCAGTATTTT.

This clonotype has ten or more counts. CDR3 DNA sequence: TGTGCCAGCAGCCCCCCTCCCTCCTACAATGAGCAGTTCTTC. This codes for CASSPPPSYNEQFF. The chain couples TRBV7-9 to TRBJ2-1; no clear D gene. The CDR3 contains 14 residues. From germline, CDR1 is SEHNR and CDR2 FQNEAQ (reference sequence). V gave up 5 bases and J gave up 0 bases, with 8 bases separating them. Supplemented by reference TRBV7-9 and TRBJ2-1, the full variable domain reads DTGVSQNPRHKITKRGQNVTFRCDPISEHNRLYWYRQTLGQGPEFLTYFQNEAQLEKSRLLSDRFSAERPKGSFSTLEIQRTEQGDSAMYLCASSPPPSYNEQFFGPGTRLTVL.

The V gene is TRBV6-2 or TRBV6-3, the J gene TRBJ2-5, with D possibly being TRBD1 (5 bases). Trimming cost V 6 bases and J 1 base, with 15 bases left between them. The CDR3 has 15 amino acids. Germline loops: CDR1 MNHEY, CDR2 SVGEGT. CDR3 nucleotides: TGTGCCAGCAGCCATCTGACAGATTTCCAAGAGACCCAGTACTTC. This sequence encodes CASSHLTDFQETQYF.